Here is one T cell receptor (beta chain) with its context. Treatment meaning: randomized to nivolumab then ipilimumab (arm A) or the reverse (arm B). Between the trimmed V and J ends, which lost 3 bases and 3 bases, there was a span of 15 bases. CDR1 is MDHEN, CDR2 SYDVKM, per germline. This CDR3 contains 15 residues. Sequenced by immunoSEQ multiplex PCR; TCRdb stores in-frame clones only, minus some. The sample comprises thousands of clones, around 73% of which are singletons, and under 70% rests with the top ten. This record belongs to a study of sequential checkpoint blockade in melanoma. The chain combines TRBV28 with TRBJ2-7; tentatively, D is TRBD2 (5 bases). The source of this sequence is a human donor with melanoma. This specimen consisted of CD8+ T cells sorted from blood (inferred from file names), obtained from a patient given nivolumab and ipilimumab in sequence. Here the CDR3 reads CASSFRGTRGYEQYF. CDR3 nucleotide sequence: TGTGCCAGCAGTTTCCGGGGTACTCGAGGCTACGAGCAGTACTTC.